This TCR beta chain was identified during a study of control samples from healthy donors and cancer patients. Using immunoSEQ multiplex PCR, the repertoire was profiled, and TCRdb retains in-frame clones only, with some absent. The repertoire consists of around 130,000 clones, with nearly 90% occurring once and the leading ten covering approximately 7.5%. This CDR3 spans 14 amino acids. Trimming took 2 bases from V and 0 from J, leaving 10 bases between them. Germline CDR1 and CDR2: GTSNPN and SVGIG (reference sequence). Specimen: PBMCs. This TCR was sampled from a man aged 50 or older with head and neck cancer. This chain links TRBV30 with TRBJ1-1; D perhaps matches TRBD1 (6 bases). CDR3 DNA sequence: TGTGCCTGGAGTCCGGACAGCCTGAACACTGAAGCTTTCTTT. It is translated as CAWSPDSLNTEAFF.